Presented here are 22 T cell receptor beta chains from one specimen sequenced in a study of blood T cell repertoires in COVID-19. Clones were read by immunoSEQ multiplex PCR, and TCRdb kept only the in-frame ones, dropping some. Counted here are about 280,000 clones, approximately 83% occurring once; the ten biggest clones make up 2% to 2.5%. The sample consisted of peripheral blood. All receptors derive from a woman aged 25 to 45 who had recovered from COVID-19.

This chain uses TRBV4-1 with TRBJ2-5, with TRBD1 as a possible D gene (5 bases). The CDR3 extends over 15 amino acids. Germline V gives CDR1 MGHRA, CDR2 YSYEKL. V dropped 0 bases and J dropped 0 bases, with 8 bases sitting between them. CDR3 protein: CASSQEAGNQETQYF. The CDR3 bases are TGCGCCAGCAGCCAAGAAGCAGGGAACCAAGAGACCCAGTACTTC.

The chain recombines TRBV27 with TRBJ1-1, with a weak D call TRBD1 (5 bases). Germline assignment: CDR1 MNHEY and CDR2 SMNVEV (reference sequence). This CDR3 spans 14 amino acids. V was shortened by 5 bases and J by 6 bases, with 16 bases between the two germline ends. The CDR3 DNA follows: TGTGCCAGCAGTGCCGGGACGGGGGTGGCTGAAGCTTTCTTT. It yields the protein CASSAGTGVAEAFF.

The chain combines TRBV6-2 or TRBV6-3 with TRBJ2-6; tentatively, D is TRBD2 (6 bases). Germline loops: CDR1 MNHEY, CDR2 SVGEGT. With 0 bases removed from V and 2 bases from J, the gap between germline ends came to 11 bases. This CDR3 has 17 residues. CDR3 region: CASSYSRRAAGANVLTF. The CDR3 nucleotides read TGTGCCAGCAGTTACTCGAGGAGGGCAGCTGGGGCCAACGTCCTGACTTTC.

V and J are TRBV5-4 and TRBJ2-1; TRBD2 agrees at 13 bases. The germline CDR1 and CDR2 sequences are SGHNT and YYREEE (reference sequence). After removal of 3 bases from V and 5 bases from J, the junction contained 5 bases not matched to a gene. The CDR3 has 16 amino acids. CDR3 bases: TGTGCCAGCAGCTGGCCGACTAGCGGGAGGAACAATGAGCAGTTCTTC. Translation gives CASSWPTSGRNNEQFF.

The chain is built from TRBV11-3 and TRBJ1-1; 7 positions match TRBD1. Germline V CDR1 and CDR2: SGHNT, YENEEA. V gave up 4 bases and J gave up 4 bases; unmatched junction bases: 3. This CDR3 spans 13 amino acids. CDR3 nucleotides: TGTGCCAGCAGCTCCAGGGGGACCACTGAAGCTTTCTTT. Amino acid sequence: CASSSRGTTEAFF.

The chain joins TRBV2 to TRBJ1-2; 9 nucleotides align to TRBD1. Germline lookup yields CDR1 SNHLY and CDR2 FYNNEI. This CDR3 is built from 15 residues. J gave up 5 bases and V 3 bases, and 7 bases lay outside the gene matches. Here the CDR3 reads CASSDGRGQGYGYTF. In nucleotides, the CDR3 is TGTGCCAGCAGTGATGGAAGGGGACAGGGTTATGGCTACACCTTC.

The rearrangement uses TRBV7-2 and TRBJ1-2; D call uncertain. CDR3 length equals 13 residues. Germline loops: CDR1 SGHTA, CDR2 FQGNSA. Trimming took off 5 bases at V and 9 bases at J, with 16 bases between the two ends. The CDR3 loop reads CASSPDPGLSYTF. CDR3 DNA: TGTGCCAGCAGCCCAGACCCGGGTTTAAGCTACACCTTC.

The CDR3 DNA reads as TGTGCCAGCAGCTACGTCAGGGGCTCTGGAAACACCATATATTTT. Amino acid sequence: CASSYVRGSGNTIYF. The chain has TRBV11-2 and TRBJ1-3; TRBD1 might be the D (6 bases). Germline CDR1 and CDR2: SGHAT and FQNNGV. The CDR3 is 15 amino acids. V was trimmed by 4 bases and J by 0 bases, leaving 10 bases between them.

The chain combines TRBV28 with TRBJ2-1; 13 nucleotides agree with TRBD2. Germline V gene data show CDR1 as MDHEN and CDR2 as SYDVKM. Trimming at V came to 7 bases and at J to 9 bases, leaving 12 bases not matched to a gene. This CDR3 region has 16 residues. The CDR3 region is CASTTLAGGPLSEQFF. CDR3 in DNA: TGTGCCAGCACCACACTAGCGGGAGGGCCTCTCAGTGAGCAGTTCTTC.

The V and J genes are TRBV5-8 and TRBJ2-7; 11 nucleotides agree with TRBD1. V was pared by 3 bases and J by 2 bases, with 4 bases of the junction left unmatched. Germline V CDR1 and CDR2: SGHTS, YDEGEE. This CDR3 contains 15 residues. This CDR3 reads CASSSRGQGAYEQYF. The CDR3 nucleotides are TGTGCCAGCAGCTCTAGGGGACAGGGGGCCTACGAGCAGTACTTC.

This sequence joins TRBV25-1 and TRBJ2-1; 9 nucleotides align to TRBD2. In germline, CDR1 is MGHDK, CDR2 SYGVNS. The V gene end was trimmed by 4 bases and the J gene end by 4 bases; junction bases not matched to a gene: 5. CDR3 length equals 15 residues. The CDR3 here is CASSASSGAYNEQFF. In DNA form, the CDR3 reads TGTGCCAGCAGTGCGTCTAGCGGGGCATACAATGAGCAGTTCTTC.

Only one count was recorded for this clone. The chain combines TRBV5-6 with TRBJ2-7; D might be TRBD1 (6 bases). This CDR3 contains 13 residues. The V end lost 2 bases, the J end lost 5 bases, and 11 bases lay between the germline ends. Germline CDR1 and CDR2: SGHDT and YYEEEE. CDR3 sequence (DNA): TGTGCCAGCAGCTTTCAGGGGCTGGACGAGCAGTACTTC. This encodes CASSFQGLDEQYF. The full variable domain, completed using reference TRBV5-6 and TRBJ2-7, is DAGVTQSPTHLIKTRGQQVTLRCSPKSGHDTVSWYQQALGQGPQFIFQYYEEEERQRGNFPDRFSGHQFPNYSSELNVNALLLGDSALYLCASSFQGLDEQYFGPGTRLTVT.

There are a few counts of this clone. This chain connects TRBV4-3 to TRBJ2-1, with TRBD2 matching over 12 bases. The junction had 6 bases not matched to a gene; V was cut back by 0 bases and J by 9 bases. Per the germline V gene, CDR1 is LGHNA and CDR2 is YSLEER. The CDR3 contains 16 residues. CDR3 sequence reads: CASSQELAGGPGEQFF. In DNA form, the CDR3 reads TGCGCCAGCAGCCAAGAGCTAGCGGGAGGGCCTGGTGAGCAGTTCTTC.

This chain joins TRBV3-1 (or the pseudogene TRBV3-2) and TRBJ2-3; no firm D call. This CDR3 spans 14 amino acids. V lost 0 bases and J 10 bases, leaving 14 bases between the germline ends. Germline CDR1 LGHDT, CDR2 YNNKEL (reference sequence). The chain's CDR3 is CASSQETGYDAQYF. The CDR3 DNA sequence: TGTGCCAGCAGCCAAGAGACCGGGTATGACGCGCAGTATTTT.

This chain connects TRBV5-1 to TRBJ1-1, with D unresolved. Germline CDR1 SGHRS, CDR2 YFSETQ. V shed 3 bases and J shed 2 bases, with 11 bases lying between them. The CDR3 sequence is 14 residues long. CDR3 DNA sequence: TGCGCCAGCAGCTCCGTCCCGGGAAACACTGAAGCTTTCTTT. It is translated as CASSSVPGNTEAFF.

The rearrangement uses TRBV27 and TRBJ2-5; 10 bases line up with TRBD1. J gave up 4 bases and V 3 bases, and 5 bases lay outside the gene matches. The CDR3 is 15 amino acids. CDR1 and CDR2 from the germline V gene are MNHEY and SMNVEV (reference sequence). The CDR3 here is CASSFTGQGSETQYF. CDR3 DNA sequence: TGTGCCAGCAGTTTTACGGGACAGGGGTCAGAGACCCAGTACTTC.

J is TRBJ2-5 and V is TRBV24-1, with a possible D match to TRBD2 (6 bases). CDR1 and CDR2 from the germline V gene are KGHDR and SFDVKD. V lost 6 bases and J 4 bases, leaving 11 bases between the germline ends. The CDR3 has 13 amino acids. In DNA, the CDR3 is TGTGCCACCAGTCAACCTAGCGTAGAGACCCAGTACTTC. Residues: CATSQPSVETQYF.

The CDR3 loop is CASSFAGFLGQPQHF. As DNA, the CDR3 is TGTGCCAGCAGTTTCGCCGGGTTCTTGGGTCAGCCCCAGCATTTT. The V call is TRBV28, the J call TRBJ1-5; no clear D. The CDR3 spans 15 residues. Germline-derived CDR1 and CDR2 are MDHEN and SYDVKM. The V end lost 3 bases, the J end lost 6 bases, and 15 bases lay between the germline ends.

The chain combines TRBV28 with TRBJ1-5; no clear D. CDR1 MDHEN and CDR2 SYDVKM come from the germline V gene. There are 14 residues in the CDR3. V lost 7 bases and J lost 1, with 11 bases in between. In DNA form, the CDR3 reads TGTGCCAGCACCCTTACAAAAAGCAATCAGCCCCAGCATTTT. It specifies CASTLTKSNQPQHF.

V usage is TRBV5-1 and J usage is TRBJ1-1; D ambiguous. The CDR3 consists of 14 residues. Germline values: CDR1 SGHRS, CDR2 YFSETQ. The V and J ends lost 2 bases and 7 bases respectively, with 15 bases between them. The CDR3 spells CASSFHTGAYEAFF. The CDR3 coding sequence is TGCGCCAGCAGCTTTCATACGGGAGCCTATGAAGCTTTCTTT. The full variable domain, completed using reference TRBV5-1 and TRBJ1-1, is KAGVTQTPRYLIKTRGQQVTLSCSPISGHRSVSWYQQTPGQGLQFLFEYFSETQRNKGNFPGRFSGRQFSNSRSEMNVSTLELGDSALYLCASSFHTGAYEAFFGQGTRLTVV.

The chain has TRBV7-2 and TRBJ2-7, with 7 bases matching TRBD1. This CDR3 is built from 15 residues. The germline gives CDR1 SGHTA, CDR2 FQGNSA. V was pared by 5 bases and J by 2 bases, with 9 bases of the junction left unmatched. The CDR3 spells CASSHTTGKPYEQYF. In DNA, the CDR3 is TGTGCCAGCAGCCACACGACAGGGAAGCCCTACGAGCAGTACTTC.

A remark on this clone: The missing conserved phenylalanine or tryptophan at the end of this CDR3 makes a read error likely. Because the CDR3's place on the DNA is in doubt, the DNA is left out and the CDR3 is given as listed by TCRdb. The chain carries TRBV5-4 and TRBJ2-3; TRBD1, the D gene given by the table, was not confirmed from the DNA. Per the germline V gene, CDR1 is SGHNT and CDR2 is YYREEE (reference sequence). The CDR3 adds up to 8 amino acids, both ends counted. CDR3 protein: CASSQGVR.